This T cell receptor (beta chain) was sequenced for a study of cytomegalovirus exposure and HLA in healthy donors. General observations from the study: The dataset shows that most TCR sequences were rare, while some public TCRs occurred in many donors.

On this clone itself: Antigen unknown.

Germline trimming cut 5 bases from V and 0 bases from J; bases unmatched to any gene: 8. CDR1 and CDR2 from the germline V gene are GTSNPN and SVGIG (reference sequence). This CDR3 has 16 amino acids. The PCR used 60 Vbeta and 13 Jbeta primers. Sequenced by immunoSEQ multiplex PCR; TCRdb stores in-frame clones only, minus some. The sample has roughly 120,000 clones; around 74% are singletons. This TCR derives from a man aged 60-69 years in good health and CMV-seropositive. This sequence joins TRBV30 and TRBJ2-2; 8 bases map to TRBD1. Material for sequencing was PBMCs. For the CDR3, the DNA is TGTGCCTGGGCCTATGGGACAGGAACGAACACCGGGGAGCTGTTTTTT. Translation: CAWAYGTGTNTGELFF.